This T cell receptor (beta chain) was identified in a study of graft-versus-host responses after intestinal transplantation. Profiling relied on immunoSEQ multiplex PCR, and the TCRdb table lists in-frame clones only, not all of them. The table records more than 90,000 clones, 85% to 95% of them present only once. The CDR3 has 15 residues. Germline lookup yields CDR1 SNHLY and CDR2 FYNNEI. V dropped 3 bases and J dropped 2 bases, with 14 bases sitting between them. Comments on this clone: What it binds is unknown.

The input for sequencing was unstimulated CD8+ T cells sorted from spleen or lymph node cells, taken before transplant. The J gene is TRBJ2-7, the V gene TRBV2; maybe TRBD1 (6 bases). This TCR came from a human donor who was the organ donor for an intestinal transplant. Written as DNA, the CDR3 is TGTGCCAGCAGTGAGCCAGGGGAGACTCCCTACGAGCAGTACTTC. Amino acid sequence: CASSEPGETPYEQYF.